The 20 T cell receptor beta chains below come from one sample, sequenced in a study of beta chain features in type 1 diabetes. Reverse transcription of all isolated RNA meant that expressed TCRB transcripts were sequenced. Some clones are missing from TCRdb's copy, which holds only in-frame ones; the method was immunoSEQ multiplex PCR. The sample shows about 270,000 clones, roughly 14% of them seen only once. Sequences were obtained from naive CD4+ T cells from blood. All receptors come from a woman in her 40s in good health.

Concerning this clone: A much larger clonotype is one base distant, so this may be a read error. The chain employs TRBV16 and TRBJ1-1; the D gene is possibly TRBD1 (6 bases). Trimming pared 5 bases from V and 1 base from J, leaving 8 bases between. The length of the CDR3 is 13 residues. CDR1 is KGHSY, CDR2 FQNENV, per germline. In DNA form, the CDR3 reads TGTGCCAGCAGCTTACAGGGGAACACTGAAGCTTTCTTT. Translated: CASSLQGNTEAFF.

The rearrangement uses TRBV10-3 and TRBJ1-3, with TRBD1 matching 7 bases. Trimming at V came to 4 bases and at J to 0 bases, leaving 0 bases not matched to a gene. CDR1 is ENHRY, CDR2 SYGVKD, per germline. The CDR3 loop spans 14 amino acids. CDR3 nucleotide sequence: TGTGCCATCAGTGGGGACAGCTCTGGAAACACCATATATTTT. Protein: CAISGDSSGNTIYF.

This clone was picked up a small number of times. CDR3: CASSVLSEETQYF. The CDR3 DNA is TGTGCCAGCAGCGTTTTAAGCGAAGAGACCCAGTACTTC. This chain connects TRBV9 to TRBJ2-5; D is undetermined. From germline, CDR1 is SGDLS and CDR2 YYNGEE. The CDR3 spans 13 residues. Between the trimmed V and J ends, which lost 2 bases and 3 bases, there was a span of 8 bases.

The J gene is TRBJ2-3, the V gene TRBV7-9; D is unclear. There are 14 residues in the CDR3. CDR1 is SEHNR and CDR2 is FQNEAQ in the germline V gene (reference sequence). The V gene lost 3 bases and the J gene lost 2 bases, with 9 bases spanning the gap. The CDR3 DNA is TGTGCCAGCAGCTTCAGTGCCGTCACAGATACGCAGTATTTT. It encodes CASSFSAVTDTQYF.

J is TRBJ1-2 and V is TRBV29-1; the D gene is possibly TRBD1 (6 bases). There are 14 residues in the CDR3. CDR1 is SQVTM and CDR2 is ANQGSEA in the germline V gene. Trimming cost V 4 bases and J 5 bases, with 17 bases left between them. In DNA, the CDR3 is TGCAGCGTTGGGGGGCTGGGGTCGACATATGGCTACACCTTC. Translated, it gives CSVGGLGSTYGYTF.

The V call is TRBV7-2, the J call TRBJ1-3; D may be TRBD1 (5 bases). CDR1 SGHTA and CDR2 FQGNSA come from the germline V gene. The ends were cut back, 0 bases at V and 3 bases at J, with 12 bases in the middle. The CDR3 has 16 residues. The CDR3 spells CASSLAPGGGGNTIYF. The DNA for the CDR3 is TGTGCCAGCAGCTTAGCGCCCGGGGGAGGTGGAAACACCATATATTTT.

The V call is TRBV11-2, the J call TRBJ2-7; 16 bases agree with TRBD2. The length of the CDR3 is 19 residues. The germline gives CDR1 SGHAT, CDR2 FQNNGV. The V segment lost 2 bases and the J segment 2 bases; nucleotides outside the gene matches: 9. CDR3 bases: TGTGCCAGCAGCTTAACGGGACTAGCGGGGGGGCGAAAAACCTACGAGCAGTACTTC. Its protein is CASSLTGLAGGRKTYEQYF.

This clone was seen only a few times. This chain connects TRBV14 to TRBJ2-7, with D possibly matching TRBD2 (5 bases). Germline V gene data show CDR1 as SGHDN and CDR2 as FVKESK. Trimming removed 0 bases from V and 0 bases from J, with 9 bases in between. CDR3 length: 15 residues. The CDR3 coding sequence is TGTGCCAGCAGCCAAGAAGTTGGGAGCTCCTACGAGCAGTACTTC. This codes for CASSQEVGSSYEQYF.

The chain carries TRBV6-1 and TRBJ1-5; TRBD1 is a possible D gene (5 bases). Trimming cost V 2 bases and J 5 bases, with 10 bases left between them. Per germline, CDR1 MNHNS and CDR2 SASEGT. The CDR3 spans 14 residues. In DNA form, the CDR3 reads TGTGCCAGCAGTGAACCAGGGTTGGATCAGCCCCAGCATTTT. It specifies CASSEPGLDQPQHF.

This clone was seen only a few times. V usage is TRBV27 and J usage is TRBJ1-1; the D gene is possibly TRBD1 (5 bases). The CDR3 has 13 residues. Trimming removed 5 bases at V and 3 bases at J, with 10 bases between. Germline V lookup: CDR1 MNHEY, CDR2 SMNVEV (reference sequence). CDR3 nucleotides: TGTGCCAGCAGTCCAGGACACGACACTGAAGCTTTCTTT. Its protein product is CASSPGHDTEAFF.

The rearrangement uses TRBV4-3 and TRBJ2-5; D unresolved. V lost 4 bases and J 4 bases, leaving 10 bases between the germline ends. The CDR3 has 13 amino acids. CDR1 is LGHNA and CDR2 is YSLEER in the germline V gene. The CDR3 here is CASSLSTGETQYF. CDR3 bases: TGCGCCAGCAGCCTCTCCACGGGAGAGACCCAGTACTTC.

This sequence joins TRBV4-3 and TRBJ1-3, with D tentatively TRBD1 (6 bases). This CDR3 has 16 residues. With 0 bases removed from V and 2 bases from J, the gap between germline ends came to 11 bases. Germline CDR1 is LGHNA and CDR2 is YSLEER. CDR3 in DNA: TGCGCCAGCAGCCAAGAGCACAGGGTGGCTGGAAACACCATATATTTT. This sequence encodes CASSQEHRVAGNTIYF.

The J gene is TRBJ1-5, the V gene TRBV18, with TRBD1 matching 7 bases. The CDR3 has 18 amino acids. Trimming cost V 3 bases and J 2 bases; bases outside gene matches: 13. Germline loops: CDR1 KGHSH, CDR2 LQKENI. CDR3 in amino acids: CASSPSEGAPVGNQPQHF. The CDR3 DNA follows: TGTGCCAGCTCACCCTCCGAGGGGGCCCCGGTGGGCAATCAGCCCCAGCATTTT.

This clone was counted at least ten times. V usage is TRBV27 and J usage is TRBJ2-7; TRBD1 agrees at 7 bases. Germline trimming cut 8 bases from V and 0 bases from J; bases unmatched to any gene: 4. The CDR3 spans 13 residues. Germline V lookup: CDR1 MNHEY, CDR2 SMNVEV (reference sequence). The CDR3 sequence is CASFGQDSYEQYF. The DNA for the CDR3 is TGTGCCAGCTTCGGACAGGACTCCTACGAGCAGTACTTC.

The chain combines TRBV28 with TRBJ1-1; D is unclear. Germline V gene lookup returns CDR1 MDHEN and CDR2 SYDVKM. The V end was cut by 5 bases, the J end by 1 base, with 8 bases between. This CDR3 spans 13 amino acids. CDR3 nucleotides: TGTGCCAGCAGTGTAGACAAGAACACTGAAGCTTTCTTT. Its translation: CASSVDKNTEAFF. The whole variable domain, remainder taken from reference TRBV28 and TRBJ1-1, is DVKVTQSSRYLVKRTGEKVFLECVQDMDHENMFWYRQDPGLGLRLIYFSYDVKMKEKGDIPEGYSVSREKKERFSLILESASTNQTSMYLCASSVDKNTEAFFGQGTRLTVV.

This clone was seen a handful of times. V is TRBV5-6 and J is TRBJ1-1, with D maybe TRBD1 (5 bases). From germline, CDR1 is SGHDT and CDR2 YYEEEE. V was pared by 3 bases and J by 3 bases, with 21 bases between. CDR3 size: 17 residues. Written as DNA, the CDR3 is TGTGCCAGCAGCTGGCCCGGAGTTGGGGGACTAGACACTGAAGCTTTCTTT. Its protein is CASSWPGVGGLDTEAFF. Supplemented by reference TRBV5-6 and TRBJ1-1, the full variable domain reads DAGVTQSPTHLIKTRGQQVTLRCSPKSGHDTVSWYQQALGQGPQFIFQYYEEEERQRGNFPDRFSGHQFPNYSSELNVNALLLGDSALYLCASSWPGVGGLDTEAFFGQGTRLTVV.

The genes are TRBV27 and TRBJ2-2, with D possibly TRBD1 on 6 matching bases. Per the germline V gene, CDR1 is MNHEY and CDR2 is SMNVEV (reference sequence). The CDR3 extends over 14 amino acids. V was trimmed by 8 bases and J by 9 bases, leaving 19 bases between them. The CDR3 reads CASRTLTGPWELFF. The CDR3 DNA is TGTGCCAGCCGGACCCTTACAGGGCCCTGGGAGCTGTTTTTT.

The gene calls are TRBV28 and TRBJ2-1, with D tentatively TRBD2 (6 bases). Trimming left V 4 bases short and J 0 bases short, with 13 bases between. Germline values: CDR1 MDHEN, CDR2 SYDVKM. The CDR3 runs 16 residues. The chain's CDR3 is CASSSGGSSSYNEQFF. CDR3 in DNA: TGTGCCAGCAGTTCCGGGGGTTCGAGCTCCTACAATGAGCAGTTCTTC.

The rearrangement uses TRBV29-1 and TRBJ2-1; D not certain. This CDR3 is 13 amino acids long. Trimming pared 7 bases from V and 1 base from J, leaving 11 bases between. In germline, CDR1 is SQVTM, CDR2 ANQGSEA. CDR3 sequence reads: CSGVVVSYNEQFF. The DNA of the CDR3 is TGCAGCGGCGTTGTAGTGTCCTACAATGAGCAGTTCTTC.

The chain couples TRBV10-3 to TRBJ2-3; TRBD2 matches 13 bases. With V trimmed by 4 bases and J by 1 base, 2 bases remained unmatched. This CDR3 has 16 amino acids. Germline CDR1 is ENHRY and CDR2 is SYGVKD. The CDR3: CAISGGTSGGTDTQYF. CDR3 in DNA: TGTGCCATCAGTGGGGGGACTAGCGGGGGCACAGATACGCAGTATTTT.